Shown below are 28 T cell receptor beta chains from a single sample sequenced in a study of persistence of HIV-infected CD4 T cells. This was the immunoSEQ version 4 assay in survey mode. Assay: immunoSEQ multiplex PCR; the TCRdb copy retains only in-frame clones and omits some. The repertoire includes about 20,000 clones, approximately 80% of them detected once, and about 7% sits in the top ten. Stimulation used approximately 9.1 ug/mL lysate from CMV-infected fibroblasts. Sorting of responding CD4+ T cells relied on upregulated CD40 ligand together with CD69. Their specific antigens are unknown. Sequencing was performed on CD4+ T cells sorted from PBMCs after roughly 18-hour stimulation, taken from a patient who received antiretroviral therapy. These receptors originate from an adult man with HIV who was CMV-seropositive.

The chain's CDR3 is CAGGGGARGANVLTF. The CDR3 DNA sequence: TGTGCCGGCGGAGGGGGCGCGAGAGGGGCCAACGTCCTGACTTTC. This sequence joins TRBV6-5 and TRBJ2-6, with D possibly being TRBD1 (7 bases). This CDR3 region has 15 residues. The V gene's germline CDR1 is MNHEY and CDR2 SVGAGI. Between the trimmed V and J ends, which lost 11 bases and 4 bases, there was a span of 18 bases.

V gene TRBV7-6 combines with J gene TRBJ2-3, with 12 positions matching TRBD2. The V and J ends lost 5 bases and 4 bases, in that order; junction bases with no gene match: 10. This CDR3 spans 17 amino acids. Germline V gene data show CDR1 as SGHVS and CDR2 as FNYEAQ. CDR3 bases: TGTGCCAGCAGCCTCAGGACTAGCGGGGCAGGATCAGATACGCAGTATTTT. Translated: CASSLRTSGAGSDTQYF.

This chain uses TRBV3-1 (or the pseudogene TRBV3-2) with TRBJ2-3, with 10 positions matching TRBD2. In germline, CDR1 is LGHDT, CDR2 YNNKEL (reference sequence). There are 16 residues in the CDR3. V was clipped by 4 bases and J by 1 base; unmatched bases: 5. The CDR3 is CASSLYLAGGTDTQYF. In DNA, the CDR3 is TGTGCCAGCAGCCTCTATCTAGCGGGGGGCACAGATACGCAGTATTTT.

This clone has only a few counts. The CDR3 is CASSEDRGLRSNQPQHF. The CDR3 bases are TGTGCCAGCAGCGAGGACAGGGGCTTAAGGAGCAATCAGCCCCAGCATTTT. The chain has TRBV5-5 and TRBJ1-5; 9 nucleotides match TRBD1. Germline values: CDR1 SGHKS, CDR2 YYEKEE (reference sequence). The V segment lost 4 bases and the J segment 1 base; nucleotides outside the gene matches: 9. The CDR3 is made up of 17 amino acids.

This clone was detected only a few times. This chain links TRBV4-2 with TRBJ1-3; D might be TRBD1 (5 bases). The CDR3 length is 19 residues. With 3 bases removed from V and 0 bases from J, the gap between germline ends came to 21 bases. Per germline, CDR1 LGHNA and CDR2 YNFKEQ. CDR3 sequence (DNA): TGTGCCAGCAGCCATTTTTCGGGAGGGGCCTCGTCCTCTGGAAACACCATATATTTT. It codes for CASSHFSGGASSSGNTIYF.

The V call is TRBV30, the J call TRBJ2-1, with TRBD2 matching over 10 bases. The germline V gene has CDR1 GTSNPN and CDR2 SVGIG (reference sequence). Losses at the gene ends were 3 bases for V and 5 bases for J; bases not matched to a gene: 4. This CDR3 is built from 14 residues. CDR3 region: CAWRTSGVNNEQFF. The DNA for the CDR3 is TGTGCCTGGAGAACTAGCGGGGTCAACAATGAGCAGTTCTTC.

This chain links TRBV5-1 with TRBJ1-2; 10 bases map to TRBD1. This CDR3 spans 15 amino acids. The trim removed 3 bases at V and 4 bases at J, leaving 6 bases unmatched. The germline V gene has CDR1 SGHRS and CDR2 YFSETQ. As DNA, the CDR3 is TGCGCCAGCAGCTCGGGACAGGGGAGGGTCTATGGCTACACCTTC. Its translation is CASSSGQGRVYGYTF.

This chain uses TRBV19 with TRBJ2-7; 8 bases map to TRBD2. V trimming: 1 base; J trimming: 2 bases; junction bases outside the gene matches: 1. The germline CDR1 and CDR2 sequences are LNHDA and SQIVND (reference sequence). There are 14 residues in the CDR3. The CDR3 is CASSIAAGAYEQYF. Here the CDR3 DNA reads TGTGCCAGTAGTATAGCAGCGGGGGCCTACGAGCAGTACTTC.

The rearrangement uses TRBV3-1 (or the pseudogene TRBV3-2) and TRBJ2-2, with D maybe TRBD2 (5 bases). The ends were cut back, 0 bases at V and 7 bases at J, with 18 bases in the middle. The length of the CDR3 is 17 residues. Germline V CDR1 and CDR2: LGHDT, YNNKEL (reference sequence). The CDR3 sequence is CASSQDRGGPGYGELFF. Here the CDR3 DNA reads TGTGCCAGCAGCCAAGATAGAGGAGGCCCGGGTTACGGGGAGCTGTTTTTT.

The J gene is TRBJ2-2, the V gene TRBV24-1, with TRBD1 identical over 11 bases. The germline CDR1 and CDR2 sequences are KGHDR and SFDVKD. The CDR3 totals 17 residues. Unmatched junction bases numbered 8, after V lost 4 bases and J lost 5 bases. The DNA of the CDR3 is TGTGCCACCAGTGAGCCCCCGGGACAGGGGGGGACCGGGGAGCTGTTTTTT. Translating gives CATSEPPGQGGTGELFF.

V is TRBV24-1 and J is TRBJ2-7; either TRBD1 or TRBD2 may supply D (6 bases each). CDR3 length: 19 amino acids. V dropped 0 bases and J dropped 5 bases, with 25 bases sitting between them. Germline V lookup: CDR1 KGHDR, CDR2 SFDVKD. The CDR3 loop reads CATSDLGPSPLTGRNEQYF. In DNA form, the CDR3 reads TGTGCCACCAGTGATTTGGGGCCGAGCCCCCTTACAGGGAGGAACGAGCAGTACTTC.

This clone was detected only once. V gene TRBV18 combines with J gene TRBJ1-2; the D is unclear. Trimming left V 4 bases short and J 0 bases short, with 12 bases between. The germline V gene encodes CDR1 KGHSH and CDR2 LQKENI. CDR3 length: 15 amino acids. The CDR3 reads CASSLSGPPNYGYTF. For the CDR3, the DNA is TGTGCCAGCTCACTTAGCGGTCCACCTAACTATGGCTACACCTTC.

This chain joins TRBV6-1 and TRBJ2-3; 11 bases match TRBD2. The CDR3 is made up of 16 amino acids. Unmatched junction bases numbered 6, after V lost 4 bases and J lost 3 bases. Germline V gene sequence: CDR1 MNHNS, CDR2 SASEGT. CDR3 region: CASSGRTSGLTDTQYF. The CDR3 nucleotides are TGTGCCAGCAGTGGGCGGACTAGCGGGTTAACAGATACGCAGTATTTT.

The chain has TRBV3-1 (or the pseudogene TRBV3-2) and TRBJ2-1; TRBD1 matches at 10 bases. Looked up from germline, CDR1 is LGHDT and CDR2 is YNNKEL (reference sequence). This CDR3 has 15 residues. J gave up 7 bases and V 4 bases, and 7 bases lay outside the gene matches. The CDR3 nucleotides are TGTGCCAGCAGCCTGGACAGGGGGGGGAGGAATGAGCAGTTCTTC. Its translation is CASSLDRGGRNEQFF.

This clone is a singleton in its sample. This chain connects TRBV5-6 to TRBJ1-3, with 7 bases identical to TRBD1. The V segment lost 2 bases and the J segment 3 bases; nucleotides outside the gene matches: 5. The CDR3 length is 15 residues. Germline CDR1 and CDR2: SGHDT and YYEEEE. CDR3 DNA sequence: TGTGCCAGCAGCTTACAAGGGGGCGTTGGAAACACCATATATTTT. Encoded protein: CASSLQGGVGNTIYF. Using reference TRBV5-6 and TRBJ1-3 for the parts outside the CDR3, the full variable domain is DAGVTQSPTHLIKTRGQQVTLRCSPKSGHDTVSWYQQALGQGPQFIFQYYEEEERQRGNFPDRFSGHQFPNYSSELNVNALLLGDSALYLCASSLQGGVGNTIYFGEGSWLTVV.

This clone was found a few times. The chain is built from TRBV7-9 and TRBJ1-1, with 7 nucleotides matching TRBD1. After removal of 6 bases from V and 6 bases from J, the junction contained 4 bases not matched to a gene. CDR1 and CDR2 from the germline V gene are SEHNR and FQNEAQ (reference sequence). This CDR3 contains 12 residues. The CDR3 nucleotides read TGTGCCAGCAGTCGACAGGGATCTGAAGCTTTCTTT. It specifies CASSRQGSEAFF. The full variable domain, completed using reference TRBV7-9 and TRBJ1-1, is DTGVSQNPRHKITKRGQNVTFRCDPISEHNRLYWYRQTLGQGPEFLTYFQNEAQLEKSRLLSDRFSAERPKGSFSTLEIQRTEQGDSAMYLCASSRQGSEAFFGQGTRLTVV.

The rearrangement uses TRBV4-2 and TRBJ1-4; TRBD1 is a possible D gene (5 bases). V gave up 4 bases and J gave up 8 bases, with 14 bases separating them. Germline CDR1 and CDR2: LGHNA and YNFKEQ. CDR3 length equals 14 residues. The CDR3 protein is CASSLGGSREKLFF. CDR3 bases: TGTGCCAGCAGCCTGGGGGGGTCAAGGGAAAAACTGTTTTTT.

The chain couples TRBV2 to TRBJ1-4; D uncertain. The CDR3 loop spans 13 amino acids. Trimming took off 6 bases at V and 8 bases at J, with 13 bases between the two ends. Per the germline V gene, CDR1 is SNHLY and CDR2 is FYNNEI. The CDR3 region is CASRREELEKLFF. Here the CDR3 DNA reads TGTGCCAGCAGGCGGGAGGAGCTGGAAAAACTGTTTTTT.

This chain links TRBV5-1 with TRBJ2-1, with 9 bases that match TRBD1. Looked up from germline, CDR1 is SGHRS and CDR2 is YFSETQ. The CDR3 runs 15 residues. The V and J ends lost 2 bases and 9 bases, in that order; junction bases with no gene match: 9. The DNA of the CDR3 is TGCGCCAGCAGCTTTCCACAGGGGGCCGGAAGTGAGCAGTTCTTC. Its translation: CASSFPQGAGSEQFF.

This clone was counted only a few times. The chain joins TRBV6-5 to TRBJ2-2; D is unresolved. This CDR3 is built from 13 residues. Germline V gives CDR1 MNHEY, CDR2 SVGAGI. Trimming took off 5 bases at V and 1 base at J, with 5 bases between the two ends. The DNA of the CDR3 is TGTGCCAGCAGTCGTTTGAACACCGGGGAGCTGTTTTTT. It encodes CASSRLNTGELFF.

This clone appeared a few times. The chain combines TRBV3-1 (or the pseudogene TRBV3-2) with TRBJ1-3; 9 bases are a match to TRBD1. CDR1 is LGHDT, CDR2 YNNKEL, per germline (reference sequence). J gave up 2 bases and V 8 bases, and 4 bases lay outside the gene matches. The CDR3 runs to 14 residues. The DNA of the CDR3 is TGTGCCAGCCGACAGGGGGTAACTGGAAACACCATATATTTT. It translates to CASRQGVTGNTIYF.

The genes are TRBV5-4 and TRBJ1-6; possibly TRBD1 for D (5 bases). The CDR3 has 17 residues. Germline V gene data show CDR1 as SGHNT and CDR2 as YYREEE (reference sequence). The V and J ends lost 1 base and 2 bases respectively, with 13 bases between them. The CDR3, as DNA: TGTGCCAGCAGCTTGCCAGGGACCAGTACCTATAATTCACCCCTCCACTTT. It yields the protein CASSLPGTSTYNSPLHF.

The chain links TRBV3-1 (or the pseudogene TRBV3-2) to TRBJ1-1; possible D gene TRBD1, 6 bases. The germline V gene encodes CDR1 LGHDT and CDR2 YNNKEL (reference sequence). This CDR3 spans 17 amino acids. With 4 bases removed from V and 3 bases from J, the gap between germline ends came to 21 bases. CDR3 bases: TGTGCCAGCAGCCCCTACGGGGGGCCGATCGGTCACACTGAAGCTTTCTTT. As protein: CASSPYGGPIGHTEAFF.

The chain carries TRBV19 and TRBJ2-2; D might be TRBD1 (5 bases). Per germline, CDR1 LNHDA and CDR2 SQIVND (reference sequence). The CDR3 is made up of 15 amino acids. Trimming left V 2 bases short and J 6 bases short, with 13 bases between. The CDR3 DNA follows: TGTGCCAGTAGTATACAGGGTCGGGTGGCCGGGGAGCTGTTTTTT. Translated: CASSIQGRVAGELFF.

The chain uses TRBV10-1 and TRBJ2-7, with 11 bases lining up with TRBD1. Germline CDR1 and CDR2: WNHNN and SYGVQD (reference sequence). The CDR3 is 15 residues long. J was trimmed by 3 bases and V by 2 bases; bases with no gene match: 3. In DNA, the CDR3 is TGCGCCAGCAGTGAGGGGACAGGGGGACGCTACGAGCAGTACTTC. Residues: CASSEGTGGRYEQYF.

The chain employs TRBV19 and TRBJ1-1, with 10 bases identical to TRBD1. The CDR3 is 16 residues long. CDR1 and CDR2 (germline): LNHDA, SQIVND (reference sequence). Losses at the gene ends were 4 bases for V and 0 bases for J; bases not matched to a gene: 5. This chain's CDR3 is CASSTRDRGMNTEAFF. The DNA of the CDR3 is TGTGCCAGTAGTACTCGGGACAGGGGAATGAACACTGAAGCTTTCTTT.

This clone was seen more than once but under ten times. This rearrangement joins TRBV19 to TRBJ2-3; D unresolved. CDR1 is LNHDA and CDR2 is SQIVND in the germline V gene (reference sequence). Trimming shortened V by 2 bases and J by 6 bases, and 9 bases separated the two germline ends. This CDR3 has 13 residues. The CDR3 protein is CASSISLEDTQYF. CDR3 bases: TGTGCCAGTAGTATAAGTTTGGAGGATACGCAGTATTTT.

The chain uses TRBV28 and TRBJ1-1; D remains unclear. CDR3 size: 11 residues. Trimming cost V 3 bases and J 3 bases, with 2 bases left between them. The germline gives CDR1 MDHEN, CDR2 SYDVKM. CDR3 amino acids: CASSFYTEAFF. The CDR3 DNA reads as TGTGCCAGCAGTTTTTACACTGAAGCTTTCTTT.